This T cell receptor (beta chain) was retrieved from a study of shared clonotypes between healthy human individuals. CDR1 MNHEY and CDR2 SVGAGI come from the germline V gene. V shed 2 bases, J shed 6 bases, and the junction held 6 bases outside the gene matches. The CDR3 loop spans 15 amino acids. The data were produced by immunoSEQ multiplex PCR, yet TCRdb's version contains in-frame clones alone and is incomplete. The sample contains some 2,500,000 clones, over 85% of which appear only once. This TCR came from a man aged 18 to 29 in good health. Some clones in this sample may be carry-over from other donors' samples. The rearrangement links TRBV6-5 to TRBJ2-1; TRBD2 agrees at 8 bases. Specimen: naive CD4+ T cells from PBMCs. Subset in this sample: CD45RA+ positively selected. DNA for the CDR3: TGTGCCAGCAGTTACCCCCGGGAGGGCCGCAATGAGCAGTTCTTC. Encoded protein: CASSYPREGRNEQFF.